This T cell receptor (beta chain) came from a study of cytomegalovirus exposure and HLA in healthy donors. Study outcomes and limitations: The study designated fewer than 200 TCR beta chains cytomegalovirus-associated.

On this clone: The antigen is undetermined.

Nominal health characterized the donors when sampled, though unrecorded immune exposures were likely. PCR was performed using 60 Vbeta and 13 Jbeta primers. TCRdb's copy holds only in-frame clones and misses some; the assay was immunoSEQ multiplex PCR. This table has 200,000 to 300,000 clones, approximately 85% appearing once. V was pared by 5 bases and J by 3 bases, with 14 bases between. This CDR3 spans 14 amino acids. Germline assignment: CDR1 SGHVS and CDR2 FNYEAQ. The rearrangement joins TRBV7-6 to TRBJ2-7; TRBD1 might be the D (6 bases). This clonotype originated in a woman aged 40 to 50 in good health and CMV-seropositive. The sequencing sample was made of PBMCs. Written as DNA, the CDR3 is TGTGCCAGCAGCCCGGGAACAGGGTTCTACGAGCAGTACTTC. Its translation is CASSPGTGFYEQYF.